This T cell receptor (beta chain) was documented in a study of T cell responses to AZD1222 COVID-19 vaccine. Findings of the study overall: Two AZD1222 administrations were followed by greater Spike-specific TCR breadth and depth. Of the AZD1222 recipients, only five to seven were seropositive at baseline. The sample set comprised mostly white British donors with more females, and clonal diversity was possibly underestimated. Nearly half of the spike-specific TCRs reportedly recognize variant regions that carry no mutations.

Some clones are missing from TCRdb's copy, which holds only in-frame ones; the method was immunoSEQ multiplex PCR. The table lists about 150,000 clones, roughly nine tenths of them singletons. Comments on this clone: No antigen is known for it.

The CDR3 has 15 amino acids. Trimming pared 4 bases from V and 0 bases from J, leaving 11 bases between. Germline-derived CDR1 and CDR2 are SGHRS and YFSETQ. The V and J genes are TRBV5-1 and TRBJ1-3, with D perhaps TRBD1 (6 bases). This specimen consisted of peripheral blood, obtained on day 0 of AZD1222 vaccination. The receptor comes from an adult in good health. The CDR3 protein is CASSTTGSSGNTIYF. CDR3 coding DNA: TGCGCCAGCAGCACAACAGGGAGCTCTGGAAACACCATATATTTT.